These 29 T cell receptor beta chains share one sample of origin, sequenced in a study of early stage breast cancer tumors. Here immunoSEQ multiplex PCR was the method, and the copy in TCRdb shows in-frame clones only, minus some. The table has more than 13,000 clones, approximately 81% seen once. Material for sequencing was normal breast tissue next to the tumor. The receptors come from a person aged 50-59 years with breast cancer.

This clone was counted only a few times. The V and J genes are TRBV30 and TRBJ1-5, with 7 bases matching TRBD1. The CDR3 is 13 residues long. Trimming at V came to 2 bases and at J to 4 bases, leaving 2 bases not matched to a gene. Germline V gene lookup returns CDR1 GTSNPN and CDR2 SVGIG (reference sequence). This chain's CDR3 is CAWSRTGNQPQHF. DNA of the CDR3: TGTGCCTGGAGTCGGACAGGTAATCAGCCCCAGCATTTT.

This chain connects TRBV4-3 to TRBJ2-5; 15 bases agree with TRBD2. V trimming: 5 bases; J trimming: 6 bases; junction bases outside the gene matches: 4. CDR3 length: 15 residues. CDR1 is LGHNA and CDR2 is YSLEER in the germline V gene. Here the CDR3 DNA reads TGCGCCAGCAGCTTCGGACTAGCGGGGGGGCAGACCCAGTACTTC. Protein: CASSFGLAGGQTQYF.

The gene calls are TRBV14 and TRBJ2-5, with D hard to call. The germline gives CDR1 SGHDN, CDR2 FVKESK. V lost 1 base, J lost 5 bases, and 11 bases lay in between. The CDR3 length is 14 residues. The CDR3 here is CASSQVGIDETQYF. CDR3 in DNA: TGTGCCAGCAGCCAAGTGGGAATTGATGAGACCCAGTACTTC.

This chain links TRBV5-1 with TRBJ2-6; D might be TRBD2 (6 bases). Germline lookup yields CDR1 SGHRS and CDR2 YFSETQ. The CDR3 totals 17 residues. V was cut by 5 bases and J by 0 bases, with 15 bases left in between. The CDR3 nucleotides read TGCGCCAGCAGGGACTCCGCGGGGTTCTCTGGGGCCAACGTCCTGACTTTC. Its translation: CASRDSAGFSGANVLTF.

This chain links TRBV15 with TRBJ2-2; tentatively, D is TRBD2 (6 bases). The V and J ends lost 2 bases and 0 bases respectively, with 10 bases between them. The CDR3 runs 16 residues. Germline V gives CDR1 LNHNV, CDR2 YYDKDF (reference sequence). As DNA, the CDR3 is TGTGCCACCAGCAGACATCGCGGGACGAACACCGGGGAGCTGTTTTTT. This translates into CATSRHRGTNTGELFF.

This sequence joins TRBV7-9 and TRBJ2-1; TRBD2 matches 11 bases. The CDR3 totals 16 residues. J was trimmed by 4 bases and V by 4 bases; bases with no gene match: 6. The germline V gene encodes CDR1 SEHNR and CDR2 FQNEAQ (reference sequence). The CDR3 loop is CASSSTTSGNYNEQFF. The CDR3 DNA follows: TGTGCCAGCAGCTCGACGACTAGCGGGAATTACAATGAGCAGTTCTTC.

This clone has only one observation. This chain links TRBV9 with TRBJ2-3; TRBD1 matches at 8 bases. CDR3 length equals 14 residues. CDR1 and CDR2 from the germline V gene are SGDLS and YYNGEE. Unmatched junction bases numbered 6, after V lost 4 bases and J lost 5 bases. The CDR3: CASSITQGEDTQYF. CDR3 in DNA: TGTGCCAGCAGCATAACACAGGGGGAAGATACGCAGTATTTT.

The rearrangement joins TRBV7-9 to TRBJ2-2; D uncertain. Germline loops: CDR1 SEHNR, CDR2 FQNEAQ (reference sequence). The CDR3 spans 12 residues. Deletions cut 6 bases from V and 5 bases from J, with 7 bases between. The CDR3 bases are TGTGCCAGCAGGTCTCCGACCGGGGAGCTGTTTTTT. Protein product: CASRSPTGELFF.

This chain joins TRBV7-2 and TRBJ2-2; tentatively, D is TRBD1 or TRBD2 (5 bases each). Trimming shortened V by 0 bases and J by 2 bases, and 10 bases separated the two germline ends. CDR3 length: 16 residues. Germline-derived CDR1 and CDR2 are SGHTA and FQGNSA. This CDR3 is CASSLARDANTGELFF. The DNA of the CDR3 is TGTGCCAGCAGCTTAGCGAGGGACGCTAACACCGGGGAGCTGTTTTTT.

The CDR3 bases are TGTGCCAGCACCAGTTCGGGAGACCCCAATGAGCAGTTCTTC. This encodes CASTSSGDPNEQFF. J is TRBJ2-1 and V is TRBV9; D may be TRBD2 (6 bases). The CDR3 spans 14 residues. Trimming shortened V by 6 bases and J by 6 bases, and 16 bases separated the two germline ends. Germline V CDR1 and CDR2: SGDLS, YYNGEE.

V is TRBV2 and J is TRBJ1-6, with unresolved D. This CDR3 contains 14 residues. Germline loops: CDR1 SNHLY, CDR2 FYNNEI. V lost 3 bases to trimming and J lost 5 bases, with 8 bases between them. CDR3 coding DNA: TGTGCCAGCAGTGACGTCAATGATAATTCACCCCTCCACTTT. This translates into CASSDVNDNSPLHF. Full variable domain (remainder filled in from reference TRBV2 and TRBJ1-6): EPEVTQTPSHQVTQMGQEVILRCVPISNHLYFYWYRQILGQKVEFLVSFYNNEISEKSEIFDDQFSVERPDGSNFTLKIRSTKLEDSAMYFCASSDVNDNSPLHFGNGTRLTVT.

CDR3 loop: CASSGGAGSYEQYF. CDR3 sequence (DNA): TGTGCCAGTAGCGGGGGGGCTGGTTCCTACGAGCAGTACTTC. This chain connects TRBV19 to TRBJ2-7; the match to TRBD2 covers 8 bases. This CDR3 has 14 residues. Germline V gene data show CDR1 as LNHDA and CDR2 as SQIVND (reference sequence). Losses at the gene ends were 6 bases for V and 1 base for J; bases not matched to a gene: 5.

This clone has a handful of counts. The chain couples TRBV5-6 to TRBJ1-2; D is ambiguous. The CDR3 covers 15 residues. Germline CDR1 and CDR2: SGHDT and YYEEEE. Trimming left V 1 base short and J 4 bases short, with 14 bases between. The CDR3 loop is CASSLLGDLSYGYTF. The CDR3, as DNA: TGTGCCAGCAGCTTGTTGGGAGACCTCTCCTATGGCTACACCTTC.

The V gene is TRBV5-1, the J gene TRBJ2-1, with D possibly matching TRBD2 (6 bases). The CDR3 extends over 15 amino acids. With 1 base removed from V and 2 bases from J, the gap between germline ends came to 10 bases. CDR1 and CDR2 (germline): SGHRS, YFSETQ. The CDR3 sequence: CASSLTGEPYNEQFF. The CDR3 DNA reads TGCGCCAGCAGCTTGACGGGGGAGCCCTACAATGAGCAGTTCTTC.

This clone was observed a few times. The chain combines TRBV29-1 with TRBJ2-5; tentatively, D is TRBD2 (6 bases). Trimming removed 7 bases at V and 3 bases at J, with 15 bases between. The CDR3 contains 13 residues. Germline CDR1 reads SQVTM; CDR2 reads ANQGSEA. The CDR3 loop reads CSAAGNGEETQYF. CDR3 DNA sequence: TGCAGCGCCGCGGGGAACGGTGAAGAGACCCAGTACTTC. The variable domain in full, completed from reference TRBV29-1 and TRBJ2-5, reads SAVISQKPSRDICQRGTSLTIQCQVDSQVTMMFWYRQQPGQSLTLIATANQGSEATYESGFVIDKFPISRPNLTFSTLTVSNMSPEDSSIYLCSAAGNGEETQYFGPGTRLLVL.

The chain joins TRBV5-6 to TRBJ1-1; 9 positions match TRBD1. V shed 4 bases and J 10 bases; nucleotides not matched to a gene: 8. The CDR3 runs 13 residues. Germline CDR1 and CDR2: SGHDT and YYEEEE. CDR3 sequence reads: CASSQGTGRRAFF. CDR3 sequence (DNA): TGTGCCAGCAGCCAGGGGACAGGGAGGAGAGCTTTCTTT. The full variable domain, its missing parts supplied by reference TRBV5-6 and TRBJ1-1, is DAGVTQSPTHLIKTRGQQVTLRCSPKSGHDTVSWYQQALGQGPQFIFQYYEEEERQRGNFPDRFSGHQFPNYSSELNVNALLLGDSALYLCASSQGTGRRAFFGQGTRLTVV.

The genes are TRBV4-1 and TRBJ2-3, with TRBD2 matching 7 bases. Germline V gene lookup returns CDR1 MGHRA and CDR2 YSYEKL. CDR3 length equals 15 residues. Trimming at V came to 3 bases and at J to 6 bases, leaving 9 bases not matched to a gene. The CDR3: CASSQTGGSRDTQYF. The DNA of the CDR3 is TGCGCCAGCAGCCAGACCGGGGGGTCTAGGGATACGCAGTATTTT.

This chain uses TRBV10-2 with TRBJ2-2; D perhaps matches TRBD2 (6 bases). CDR1 and CDR2 (germline): WSHSY, SAAADI. Trimming stripped 7 bases from V and 4 bases from J, with 16 bases between. The CDR3 runs 15 residues. Written as DNA, the CDR3 is TGCGCCAGCACGAGCAGCGCCGGGGGCACCGGGGAGCTGTTTTTT. This encodes CASTSSAGGTGELFF.

The chain links TRBV5-1 to TRBJ2-1; 14 nucleotides match TRBD2. This CDR3 is built from 20 residues. The germline CDR1 and CDR2 sequences are SGHRS and YFSETQ. V trimming: 4 bases; J trimming: 2 bases; junction bases outside the gene matches: 14. CDR3 sequence: CASSVNPGLAGEITYNEQFF. For the CDR3, the DNA is TGCGCCAGCAGCGTAAACCCGGGACTAGCGGGAGAAATCACCTACAATGAGCAGTTCTTC.

The CDR3 spells CASSVGTSTEAFF. The CDR3 DNA reads TGTGCCAGCAGCGTCGGGACCTCCACTGAAGCTTTCTTT. The chain employs TRBV7-2 and TRBJ1-1, with D perhaps matching TRBD1 (5 bases). This CDR3 is 13 amino acids long. The germline V and J ends were trimmed by 5 bases and 4 bases, with 11 bases remaining between them. From germline, CDR1 is SGHTA and CDR2 FQGNSA.

This rearrangement joins TRBV18 to TRBJ1-5; D not resolved. The CDR3 totals 16 residues. Per germline, CDR1 KGHSH and CDR2 LQKENI. V lost 0 bases and J lost 0, with 9 bases in between. The chain's CDR3 is CASSPPPAHSNQPQHF. The CDR3 nucleotides read TGTGCCAGCTCACCACCGCCAGCTCATAGCAATCAGCCCCAGCATTTT.

The chain employs TRBV6-5 and TRBJ1-3; D uncertain. The CDR3 is 16 amino acids. Germline V gene lookup returns CDR1 MNHEY and CDR2 SVGAGI. V shed 0 bases and J shed 0 bases, with 9 bases lying between them. The CDR3 reads CASSYSISDSGNTIYF. DNA of the CDR3: TGTGCCAGCAGTTACTCTATCAGCGACTCTGGAAACACCATATATTTT.

This clone occurred once. The CDR3 region has the DNA TGTGCCAGCTCACCAGGTGGCCAAGGAGAGACCCAGTACTTC. Its translation: CASSPGGQGETQYF. The chain has TRBV18 and TRBJ2-5; D is unclear. V was clipped by 2 bases and J by 4 bases, with 11 bases between them. Looked up from germline, CDR1 is KGHSH and CDR2 is LQKENI. The CDR3 consists of 14 residues.

This chain connects TRBV6-5 to TRBJ1-2; TRBD1 aligns across 11 bases. Losses at the gene ends were 6 bases for V and 6 bases for J; bases not matched to a gene: 9. The length of the CDR3 is 15 residues. Germline V gene sequence: CDR1 MNHEY, CDR2 SVGAGI. The CDR3 nucleotides read TGTGCCAGCAGATCAATCGGACAGGGGGCGGATGGCTACACCTTC. Residues: CASRSIGQGADGYTF.

The V gene is TRBV7-9, the J gene TRBJ1-3, with D possibly being TRBD1 (5 bases). Trimming took off 4 bases at V and 0 bases at J, with 19 bases between the two ends. Germline CDR1 and CDR2: SEHNR and FQNEAQ (reference sequence). The CDR3 is 18 residues long. The CDR3 DNA sequence: TGTGCCAGCAGCTCGGGGTACGGGGCCCAGAGCTCTGGAAACACCATATATTTT. Its protein product is CASSSGYGAQSSGNTIYF.

The chain has TRBV19 and TRBJ1-6; D is possibly TRBD1 (5 bases). V lost 5 bases to trimming and J lost 5 bases, with 13 bases between them. Germline-derived CDR1 and CDR2 are LNHDA and SQIVND (reference sequence). The CDR3 contains 15 residues. The chain's CDR3 is CASSPGRWNNSPLHF. The CDR3 nucleotides read TGTGCCAGTAGTCCGGGGCGCTGGAATAATTCACCCCTCCACTTT.

This clone was seen a single time. This chain uses TRBV9 with TRBJ2-5; 11 bases map to TRBD2. CDR1 SGDLS and CDR2 YYNGEE come from the germline V gene. CDR3 length equals 17 residues. The ends lost 0 bases at V and 2 bases at J; junction bases unmatched: 6. The CDR3 is CASSVGGTSGTQETQYF. Written as DNA, the CDR3 is TGTGCCAGCAGCGTAGGGGGGACTAGCGGAACTCAAGAGACCCAGTACTTC.

This chain links TRBV11-2 with TRBJ2-7; the D gene is possibly TRBD2 (7 bases). V was cut by 6 bases and J by 3 bases, with 18 bases left in between. CDR3 length: 15 amino acids. CDR1 is SGHAT and CDR2 is FQNNGV in the germline V gene. Here the CDR3 reads CASRGGGAHDYEQYF. The CDR3 bases are TGTGCCAGCAGGGGAGGGGGGGCTCACGACTACGAGCAGTACTTC.

Only a few counts were recorded for this clone. The rearrangement links TRBV6-5 to TRBJ2-7; 8 bases fit TRBD2. The CDR3 consists of 14 residues. V shed 4 bases and J 3 bases; nucleotides not matched to a gene: 5. Germline lookup yields CDR1 MNHEY and CDR2 SVGAGI. DNA for the CDR3: TGTGCCAGCAGTTCACTAGCGGTTTACTACGAGCAGTACTTC. It codes for CASSSLAVYYEQYF.